This is a list of T cell receptor beta chains from one sample in a study of tumor-infiltrating lymphocytes in localized non-small cell lung cancer. The method was immunoSEQ multiplex PCR; TCRdb's version includes in-frame clones alone and lacks a portion of them. This table holds roughly 8,500 clones, about 63% found once. Sequencing input: uninvolved lung tissue not adjacent to the tumor. These receptors all come from a human donor with non-small cell lung cancer. Each CDR3 is given with its conserved first and last residue. Fields, in order: J gene, CDR3 length, clone size, D gene, V gene, CDR3 protein, CDR3 DNA. A D gene is named only where the DNA matches it firmly. Size is omitted from some rows. Given values are once, few, many or a class for expanded clones.

TRBJ1-2,13,-,-,TRBV6-5,CASRGSKNYGYTF,TGTGCCAGCCGGGGGTCGAAAAATTATGGCTACACCTTC
TRBJ2-1,15,-,TRBD2,TRBV5-1,CASSLEPGLGYEQFF,TGCGCCAGCAGCTTGGAGCCGGGACTAGGGTATGAGCAGTTCTTC
TRBJ2-5,16,-,TRBD2,TRBV7-8,CASSLLAGDYQETQYF,TGTGCCAGCAGCTTACTAGCGGGGGACTACCAAGAGACCCAGTACTTC
TRBJ1-4,15,-,-,TRBV30,CAWNREDSINEKLFF,TGTGCCTGGAACCGCGAGGACAGCATTAATGAAAAACTGTTTTTT
TRBJ1-5,13,-,-,TRBV28,CAGQSGLDQPQHF,TGTGCCGGTCAATCTGGACTCGATCAGCCCCAGCATTTT
TRBJ1-2,13,-,-,TRBV29-1,CSVDARTGYGYTF,TGCAGCGTTGATGCGAGGACGGGCTATGGCTACACCTTC
TRBJ1-1,17,-,-,TRBV7-2,CASSLTSVGVSDTEAFF,TGTGCCAGCAGCTTAACGTCCGTTGGCGTCAGTGACACTGAAGCTTTCTTT
TRBJ2-7,12,-,-,TRBV11-2,CASSPSSYEQYF,TGTGCCAGCAGCCCAAGCTCCTACGAGCAGTACTTC
TRBJ2-7,15,-,TRBD1,TRBV4-2,CASSQAGTASYEQYF,TGTGCCAGCAGCCAAGCCGGGACAGCGTCCTACGAGCAGTACTTC
TRBJ2-3,15,-,TRBD2,TRBV7-2,CASSLGGLAADTQYF,TGTGCCAGCAGCTTAGGGGGACTAGCAGCAGATACGCAGTATTTT
TRBJ2-1,17,-,TRBD2,TRBV4-3,CASSQDGAGGTRNEQFF,TGCGCCAGCAGCCAAGATGGGGCGGGAGGGACGAGGAATGAGCAGTTCTTC
TRBJ2-7,13,-,-,TRBV7-7,CASSSGVMGEQYF,TGTGCCAGCAGCTCCGGGGTGATGGGGGAGCAGTACTTC
TRBJ2-3,13,-,-,TRBV27,CASSVTGTDTQYF,TGTGCCAGCAGTGTGACTGGCACAGATACGCAGTATTTT
TRBJ1-1,13,-,-,TRBV29-1,CSVLTGLDTEAFF,TGCAGCGTCCTTACAGGGCTCGACACTGAAGCTTTCTTT
TRBJ2-1,13,-,-,TRBV28,CASSRTDFNEQFF,TGTGCCAGCAGTCGAACAGATTTCAATGAGCAGTTCTTC
TRBJ2-1,11,few,-,TRBV5-1,CASSFADEQFF,TGCGCCAGCAGCTTTGCGGATGAGCAGTTCTTC
TRBJ1-2,16,-,-,TRBV4-2,CASSQEGPGQPTEYTF,TGTGCCAGCAGCCAAGAGGGTCCGGGACAACCAACGGAGTACACCTTC
TRBJ1-5,15,-,-,TRBV9,CASSEGGSYNQPQHF,TGTGCCAGCAGCGAGGGAGGCAGTTACAATCAGCCCCAGCATTTT
TRBJ2-3,13,medium-sized,-,TRBV21-1,CASSKVGTDTQYF,TGTGCCAGCAGCAAAGTAGGCACAGATACGCAGTATTTT
TRBJ2-1,15,few,-,TRBV6-6,CASSFTATDYNEQFF,TGTGCCAGCAGTTTCACCGCGACAGATTACAATGAGCAGTTCTTC
TRBJ2-5,14,-,-,TRBV7-7,CASSQGLGRETQYF,TGTGCTAGCAGCCAAGGTTTGGGGCGAGAGACCCAGTACTTC
TRBJ2-7,14,-,-,TRBV6-6,CASSSVDTPYEQYF,TGTGCCAGCAGTTCCGTGGACACTCCCTACGAGCAGTACTTC
TRBJ1-1,15,-,-,TRBV6-5,CASSPIAGLGTEAFF,TGTGCCAGCAGCCCGATTGCGGGGTTGGGCACTGAAGCTTTCTTT
TRBJ1-2,13,-,-,TRBV7-2,CASSLALRGGYTF,TGTGCCAGCAGCTTAGCTCTTAGGGGAGGCTACACCTTC
TRBJ2-2,13,few,-,TRBV5-6,CASSRDPTGELFF,TGTGCCAGCAGTAGAGACCCCACCGGGGAGCTGTTTTTT
TRBJ1-5,13,-,-,TRBV2,CASSFVGNQPQHF,TGTGCCAGCAGTTTTGTCGGCAATCAGCCCCAGCATTTT
TRBJ1-2,13,medium-sized,-,TRBV10-3,CAISTGTFYGYTF,TGTGCCATCAGTACCGGGACATTCTATGGCTACACCTTC
TRBJ2-2,14,-,-,TRBV28,CASSGGPNTGELFF,TGTGCCAGCAGCGGGGGGCCGAACACCGGGGAGCTGTTTTTT
TRBJ1-1,13,-,-,TRBV9,CASSARMNTEAFF,TGTGCCAGCAGCGCTAGAATGAACACTGAAGCTTTCTTT
TRBJ2-4,15,few,-,TRBV9,CASLAMLLAKNIQYF,TGTGCCAGCCTCGCAATGCTTCTAGCCAAAAACATTCAGTACTTC
TRBJ2-2,14,-,-,TRBV6-1,CASSDKGYIGELFF,TGTGCCAGCAGTGACAAGGGGTATATCGGAGAGCTGTTTTTT
TRBJ2-7,11,-,-,TRBV2,CATTSSYEQYF,TGTGCCACGACGAGCTCCTACGAGCAGTACTTC
TRBJ2-2,12,-,TRBD1,TRBV2,CASTGQGTELFF,TGTGCCAGCACTGGACAGGGGACCGAGCTGTTTTTT
TRBJ2-7,13,-,-,TRBV7-3,CASSFRQGGEQYF,TGTGCCAGCAGCTTTCGCCAGGGGGGCGAGCAGTACTTC
TRBJ1-2,15,medium-sized,-,TRBV5-1,CASSDPGLNNYGYTF,TGCGCCAGCAGCGACCCGGGACTGAATAACTATGGCTACACCTTC
TRBJ2-5,15,-,-,TRBV29-1,CSVAIEGRRVETQYF,TGCAGCGTTGCCATTGAGGGGCGAAGAGTAGAGACCCAGTACTTC
TRBJ1-5,13,-,-,TRBV5-8,CASSLNPGQPQHF,TGTGCCAGCAGCTTGAACCCGGGACAGCCCCAGCATTTT
TRBJ2-1,13,medium-sized,-,TRBV28,CASSSRLVNEQFF,TGTGCCAGCAGTTCCAGACTAGTCAATGAGCAGTTCTTC
TRBJ2-7,15,medium-sized,TRBD2,TRBV19,CASSLTSSSSYEQYF,TGTGCCAGTAGTCTGACTAGCTCGAGCTCCTACGAGCAGTACTTC